Following are 10 T cell receptor beta chains from one sample sequenced in a study of blood T cell repertoires in COVID-19. Generated by immunoSEQ multiplex PCR, the TCRdb table keeps only in-frame clones and is missing some. Of 25,000 to 30,000 clones listed, more than 85% are singletons. Sequencing was performed on peripheral blood. These receptors were collected from a woman in her 70s with COVID-19, enrolled during active disease.

The V call is TRBV29-1, the J call TRBJ2-7; 11 bases line up with TRBD2. Germline lookup yields CDR1 SQVTM and CDR2 ANQGSEA. V lost 4 bases, J lost 6 bases, and 2 bases stayed unmatched. CDR3 length: 12 amino acids. The DNA for the CDR3 is TGCAGCGTTGCACTAGCGGGAGTCGAGCAGTACTTC. Amino acid sequence: CSVALAGVEQYF.

CDR3 amino acids: CASSNSGGPSYEQYF. The CDR3 DNA reads TGTGCCAGCAGCAATAGCGGGGGACCCTCCTACGAGCAGTACTTC. V gene TRBV7-9 combines with J gene TRBJ2-7; 9 bases are shared with TRBD2. V lost 5 bases, J lost 0 bases, and 5 bases stayed unmatched. CDR3 length: 15 residues. Germline lookup yields CDR1 SEHNR and CDR2 FQNEAQ (reference sequence).

This chain connects TRBV3-1 (or the pseudogene TRBV3-2) to TRBJ1-5, with TRBD1 matching over 7 bases. CDR1 LGHDT and CDR2 YNNKEL come from the germline V gene (reference sequence). The CDR3 sequence is 18 residues long. V lost 0 bases, J lost 2 bases, and 10 bases stayed unmatched. The CDR3 loop is CASSQDGQGGRGNQPQHF. CDR3 bases: TGTGCCAGCAGCCAAGATGGGCAGGGGGGCCGCGGCAATCAGCCCCAGCATTTT.

This clone turned up a few times. V gene TRBV3-1 (or the pseudogene TRBV3-2) combines with J gene TRBJ1-6; 7 bases line up with TRBD1. From germline, CDR1 is LGHDT and CDR2 YNNKEL (reference sequence). The CDR3 loop spans 15 amino acids. The V gene end was trimmed by 4 bases and the J gene end by 10 bases; junction bases not matched to a gene: 10. DNA of the CDR3: TGTGCCAGCAGCCTCGTAACAGGGGCGAACTCACCCCTCCACTTT. It specifies CASSLVTGANSPLHF.

The chain employs TRBV6-5 and TRBJ1-5, with a tentative D call TRBD1 (5 bases). Germline lookup yields CDR1 MNHEY and CDR2 SVGAGI. This CDR3 region has 15 residues. V was cut by 2 bases and J by 4 bases, with 12 bases left in between. CDR3 sequence: CASSYGGGPNQPQHF. Here the CDR3 DNA reads TGTGCCAGCAGTTACGGGGGAGGACCGAATCAGCCCCAGCATTTT.

The V and J genes are TRBV19 and TRBJ1-2; 7 bases line up with TRBD1. The trim removed 5 bases at V and 2 bases at J, leaving 8 bases unmatched. Germline CDR1 is LNHDA and CDR2 is SQIVND (reference sequence). The CDR3 has 15 amino acids. The CDR3 bases are TGTGCCAGTAGTTTGAAACAGGGGAACAACTATGGCTACACCTTC. The encoded protein is CASSLKQGNNYGYTF.

The chain uses TRBV6-5 and TRBJ1-1; no reliable D call. With 6 bases removed from V and 4 bases from J, the gap between germline ends came to 9 bases. Germline CDR1 reads MNHEY; CDR2 reads SVGAGI. CDR3 length: 12 amino acids. The CDR3 DNA reads as TGTGCCAGCAGCTCCGGTGTCACTGAAGCTTTCTTT. It encodes CASSSGVTEAFF.

The genes are TRBV6-1 and TRBJ1-2; TRBD1 matches 9 bases. The CDR3 runs to 16 residues. Germline CDR1 is MNHNS and CDR2 is SASEGT. Trimming removed 3 bases from V and 5 bases from J; junction bases left unmatched: 10. The CDR3: CASSDLRTGDRYGYTF. The CDR3 DNA reads TGTGCCAGCAGTGACCTCCGGACAGGGGACCGGTATGGCTACACCTTC.

This chain connects TRBV28 to TRBJ2-7, with unresolved D. CDR1 and CDR2 (germline): MDHEN, SYDVKM. CDR3 length: 12 amino acids. V lost 5 bases and J lost 2, with 7 bases in between. This CDR3 reads CASSVQPYEQYF. CDR3 nucleotide sequence: TGTGCCAGCAGTGTACAGCCCTACGAGCAGTACTTC.

This chain joins TRBV19 and TRBJ1-4, with D possibly TRBD1 on 6 matching bases. The CDR3 spans 12 residues. V was shortened by 8 bases and J by 5 bases, with 9 bases between the two germline ends. Looked up from germline, CDR1 is LNHDA and CDR2 is SQIVND (reference sequence). CDR3 nucleotide sequence: TGTGCCAGTCTTGGACAGAATGAAAAACTGTTTTTT. This codes for CASLGQNEKLFF. Full variable domain (remainder filled in from reference TRBV19 and TRBJ1-4): DGGITQSPKYLFRKEGQNVTLSCEQNLNHDAMYWYRQDPGQGLRLIYYSQIVNDFQKGDIAEGYSVSREKKESFPLTVTSAQKNPTAFYLCASLGQNEKLFFGSGTQLSVL.